The rows below give T cell receptor beta chains drawn from one sample of a study of preoperative IRX-2 immunotherapy in early breast cancer. Only in-frame clones appear in the TCRdb table, and some are missing; sequencing was by immunoSEQ multiplex PCR. In the table there are some 30,000 clones, approximately 89% of which are singletons. The sample here was tumor tissue, taken after IRX-2 immunotherapy. The receptors shown here come from a human donor with breast cancer. Both conserved end residues are part of each CDR3. D genes are given only for firm matches. Some rows have no size entry. The others give once, few or many, or a class for an expanded clone.

>TRBD1|-|TRBV19|TRBJ1-1
TGTGCCAGTAGTGGCCTGCGCTACAGGGGTTCTGACACTGAAGCTTTCTTT
CASSGLRYRGSDTEAFF
>-|-|TRBV14|TRBJ2-1
TGTGCCAGCAGCCAAGTCGGGTTAAACAATGAGCAGTTCTTC
CASSQVGLNNEQFF
>-|-|TRBV6-8|TRBJ2-5
TGTGCCAGCAGTCCCACTTGGGGAGGAGAGACCCAGTACTTC
CASSPTWGGETQYF
>-|-|TRBV19|TRBJ1-1
TGTGCCAGTAGTATCCTCCCCCTTCAGAACACTGAAGCTTTCTTT
CASSILPLQNTEAFF
>TRBD1|once|TRBV7-8|TRBJ1-5
TGTGCCCTAGGACAGGGGGCCGATCAGCCCCAGCATTTT
CALGQGADQPQHF
>-|-|TRBV11-3|TRBJ2-3
TGTGCCAGCGGCGACCCTGGGAAGCCAGATACGCAGTATTTT
CASGDPGKPDTQYF
>TRBD1|-|TRBV6-8|TRBJ1-5
TGTGCCAGTTCGACAGGGGGCAATCAGCCCCAGCATTTT
CASSTGGNQPQHF
>TRBD1|-|TRBV19|TRBJ1-1
TGTGCCAGTAGTACCCGACAGGGGGCTGGCACTGAAGCTTTCTTT
CASSTRQGAGTEAFF
>TRBD1|-|TRBV19|TRBJ1-3
TGTGCCAGTAGTATAAGGGTGGCCGGGACAGGGGGCCCCCTTGGACGTGGAAACACCATATATTTT
CASSIRVAGTGGPLGRGNTIYF
>-|-|TRBV6-8|TRBJ2-1
TGTGCCAGCAGTTCCGGAGCCCGCTCCTACAATGAGCAGTTCTTC
CASSSGARSYNEQFF
>-|-|TRBV19|TRBJ2-1
TGTGCCACCCGCACGACAAAGGGGGGAGGGCTTAACAATGAGCAGTTCTTC
CATRTTKGGGLNNEQFF
>-|-|TRBV6-4|TRBJ2-3
TGTGCCAGCAGGTTCACAGATACGCAGTATTTT
CASRFTDTQYF
>-|few|TRBV11-3|TRBJ1-4
TGTGCCAGCAGCCAACGGACCACAGTGGCAACTAATGAAAAACTGTTTTTT
CASSQRTTVATNEKLFF
>-|-|TRBV6-8|TRBJ1-5
TGTGCCAGCGTCAAAAGGGGAAATCGTGTGAATCAGCCCCAGCATTTT
CASVKRGNRVNQPQHF
>-|once|TRBV6-8|TRBJ2-5
TGTGCCAGCAGTTCTTACAGCGTCCAAGAGACCCAGTACTTC
CASSSYSVQETQYF
>-|-|TRBV7-7|TRBJ1-1
TGTGCCAGCAGCTTCTCACAGGGGAACACTGAAGCTTTCTTT
CASSFSQGNTEAFF
>-|-|TRBV30|TRBJ2-1
TGTGCCTGGAGTGGTCCAGGGAGCAATGAGCAGTTCTTC
CAWSGPGSNEQFF
>TRBD1|-|TRBV5-1|TRBJ1-4
TGCGCCAGCAGTACCGGACAGGGTACAACTAATGAAAAACTGTTTTTT
CASSTGQGTTNEKLFF
>-|-|TRBV6-8|TRBJ1-4
TGTGCCAGCAGTTACTCTCCCAGAGGAAGTGAAAAACTGTTTTTT
CASSYSPRGSEKLFF
>-|-|TRBV6-8|TRBJ2-1
TGTGCCAGCAGTTACTCGTTACAGGGGGGGTCCACCTTTGACAATGAGCAGTTCTTC
CASSYSLQGGSTFDNEQFF
>-|few|TRBV11-3|TRBJ2-5
TGTGCCAGCAGCCTCGGACTTTCCCCGGGGCAAGAGACCCAGTACTTC
CASSLGLSPGQETQYF
>-|-|TRBV18|TRBJ2-5
TGTGCCAGCTCACGCGGCGCAGAGACCCAGTACTTC
CASSRGAETQYF
>-|-|TRBV18|TRBJ2-6
TGTGCCAGCTCGCGAGACAGCTCTGGGGCCAACGTCCTGACTTTC
CASSRDSSGANVLTF
>-|-|TRBV19|TRBJ2-1
TGTGCCAGTCGCAGGTGGGACAATGAGCAGTTCTTC
CASRRWDNEQFF
>TRBD1|-|TRBV6-8|TRBJ1-2
TGTGCCAGCAGTTACTCGACAGGGGATGGCTACACCTTC
CASSYSTGDGYTF
>TRBD1|-|TRBV19|TRBJ1-1
TGTGCCAGTAGTAGAAACAGGGGAACTGAAGCTTTCTTT
CASSRNRGTEAFF
>TRBD1|-|TRBV9|TRBJ1-3
TGTGCCAGCAGCGGAGGGGGACAGGGGAGCTCTGGAAACACCATATATTTT
CASSGGGQGSSGNTIYF
>-|-|TRBV5-1|TRBJ2-7
TGCGCCAGCAGCCCCCTACGGGAAGATAACGAGCAGTACTTC
CASSPLREDNEQYF
>-|once|TRBV1|TRBJ1-1
TGCGCCAGCAGCCTTGATCCGGGGGGGTTCACTGAAGCTTTCTTT
CASSLDPGGFTEAFF
>-|-|TRBV6-8|TRBJ1-1
TGTGCCAGCAGTCGGGCAGGGTATGAAGCTTTCTTT
CASSRAGYEAFF
>TRBD2|-|TRBV6-8|TRBJ2-1
TGTGCCAGCAGTGAGACTAGCGGGGCCAATGAGCAGTTCTTC
CASSETSGANEQFF
>TRBD1|-|TRBV23-1|TRBJ2-3
TGCGCCAGCAGCCGACAGGGGATCAACACAGATACGCAGTATTTT
CASSRQGINTDTQYF
>TRBD1|-|TRBV7-4|TRBJ1-2
TGTGCCAGCAGCTTAGGGACAGGACTTAACTATGGCTACACCTTC
CASSLGTGLNYGYTF
>TRBD2|-|TRBV18|TRBJ2-1
TGTGCCAGCTCACCACGGGCGGGAGGGCCCTTTAGCGAGAAGTTCTTC
CASSPRAGGPFSEKFF
>TRBD1|-|TRBV15|TRBJ2-3
TGTGCCACCAGCAGAGAACGGACAGGGCAGAGGACAGATACGCAGTATTTT
CATSRERTGQRTDTQYF
>-|-|TRBV6-8|TRBJ1-2
TGTGCCAGCAGTTACGGACTGAACTATGGCTACACCTTC
CASSYGLNYGYTF
>TRBD1|-|TRBV7-1|TRBJ2-5
TGTGCCAGCAGCTTATCGGGCAGGGGGGAGACCCAGTACTTC
CASSLSGRGETQYF
>-|-|TRBV7-8|TRBJ1-6
TGTGCAGCGGGGAAATCCTATAATTCACCCCTCCACTTT
CAAGKSYNSPLHF
>-|-|TRBV11-3|TRBJ1-1
TGTGCCAGCAGCTTGGAACGAGTGAACACTGAAGCTTTCTTT
CASSLERVNTEAFF
>-|few|TRBV6-8|TRBJ1-4
TGTGCCAGCAGTTCCCCCGGGGTAGCGCGGGAAAAACTGTTTTTT
CASSSPGVAREKLFF
>-|-|TRBV14|TRBJ2-5
TGTGCCAGCAGACAGGGTTCGGAGACCCAGTACTTC
CASRQGSETQYF